The present T cell receptor beta chain was sequenced within a study of shared clonotypes between healthy human individuals. Study-wide results and limits: Among donors, sharing of clonotypes was expected to be affected by sequencing depth.

Comment on this clone: Antigen unknown.

Per sorted-subset replicate PCR, input was roughly 220 ng DNA, representing tens of thousands of T cell genomes. Study processing details: Filtering differed because ImmunoSEQ produced junction-only sequences that carried no quality scores. TCRdb keeps only in-frame clones here, not all; method: immunoSEQ multiplex PCR. Clonal size and the V and J genes are those of that table, whereas D and trimming came from the DNA. This sample has 2,500,000 or so clones, with approximately 93% found just once. CDR1 is SGHAT and CDR2 is FQDESV in the germline V gene (reference sequence). CDR3 length equals 17 residues. Trimming cost V 3 bases and J 5 bases; bases outside gene matches: 15.

The sample was naive CD4+ T cells from PBMCs. Specified subset: CD45RA+ positively selected. This sequence was found in a young man in good health. Some clones in this sample may be carry-over from other donors' samples. The chain links TRBV11-1 to TRBJ2-5; 7 bases match TRBD1. CDR3 in amino acids: CASSLTGTVLGGETQYF. CDR3 DNA: TGTGCCAGCAGCTTGACCGGGACAGTGTTGGGCGGTGAGACCCAGTACTTC.